These 25 T cell receptor beta chains were sequenced from one sample in a study of OX40 agonist ivuxolimab in advanced cancers. TCRdb keeps only in-frame clones here, not all; method: immunoSEQ multiplex PCR. The table lists about 70,000 clones, roughly 85% of them singletons. Sample: CD4+ or CD8+ T cells sorted from blood, taken in a trial of the OX40 agonist ivuxolimab. These receptors were collected from an adult with an advanced solid tumor such as melanoma, head and neck, liver or kidney cancer.

This chain links TRBV5-1 with TRBJ1-5; D gene unclear. Germline V gene sequence: CDR1 SGHRS, CDR2 YFSETQ. Trimming stripped 0 bases from V and 1 base from J, with 11 bases between. This CDR3 region has 16 residues. CDR3 DNA sequence: TGCGCCAGCAGCTTGGTGGGTCTTGGCAGCAATCAGCCCCAGCATTTT. Its translation: CASSLVGLGSNQPQHF.

The chain couples TRBV18 to TRBJ2-5; D call uncertain. Trimming shortened V by 0 bases and J by 4 bases, and 12 bases separated the two germline ends. The V gene's germline CDR1 is KGHSH and CDR2 LQKENI. The CDR3 length is 15 residues. The CDR3 loop is CASSPPDGQLETQYF. CDR3 DNA sequence: TGTGCCAGCTCACCACCCGATGGTCAACTAGAGACCCAGTACTTC.

V usage is TRBV6-1 and J usage is TRBJ2-5; no clear D. This CDR3 has 15 residues. From germline, CDR1 is MNHNS and CDR2 SASEGT. V lost 7 bases and J lost 4, with 19 bases in between. CDR3 sequence: CASTLETSLVETQYF. The CDR3 DNA reads as TGTGCCAGCACCCTAGAGACATCCTTAGTAGAGACCCAGTACTTC.

This clone was seen a single time. The rearrangement uses TRBV2 and TRBJ2-5; 12 positions agree with TRBD1. This CDR3 region has 15 residues. With 11 bases clipped from V and 5 bases from J, the junction kept 12 bases outside the gene matches. Germline-derived CDR1 and CDR2 are SNHLY and FYNNEI. The CDR3 here is CAADPGQGAWETQYF. The CDR3 DNA sequence: TGTGCCGCCGACCCGGGACAGGGGGCATGGGAGACCCAGTACTTC.

The V call is TRBV5-1, the J call TRBJ2-1; 9 bases are a match to TRBD2. Germline V lookup: CDR1 SGHRS, CDR2 YFSETQ. There are 15 residues in the CDR3. Trimming cost V 2 bases and J 4 bases; bases outside gene matches: 4. The CDR3 spells CASSFSSGSYNEQFF. In DNA form, the CDR3 reads TGCGCCAGCAGCTTTAGTAGCGGGAGTTACAATGAGCAGTTCTTC. The full variable domain, with the rest looked up from reference TRBV5-1 and TRBJ2-1, is KAGVTQTPRYLIKTRGQQVTLSCSPISGHRSVSWYQQTPGQGLQFLFEYFSETQRNKGNFPGRFSGRQFSNSRSEMNVSTLELGDSALYLCASSFSSGSYNEQFFGPGTRLTVL.

This clone was counted once. This sequence joins TRBV19 and TRBJ2-1; possibly TRBD1 for D (5 bases). Per the germline V gene, CDR1 is LNHDA and CDR2 is SQIVND (reference sequence). The CDR3 totals 13 residues. Trimming took 1 base from V and 5 from J, leaving 6 bases between them. The CDR3 DNA is TGTGCCAGTAGTATAGGACAGAACAATGAGCAGTTCTTC. Translated, it gives CASSIGQNNEQFF.

The chain joins TRBV18 to TRBJ1-5; no clear D gene. The CDR3 is 13 amino acids. Trimming removed 2 bases from V and 6 bases from J, with 8 bases in between. CDR1 is KGHSH and CDR2 is LQKENI in the germline V gene. The CDR3 DNA follows: TGTGCCAGCTCACCAGGGGAGAGTCAGCCCCAGCATTTT. It translates to CASSPGESQPQHF.

The CDR3 DNA reads TGTGCCAGCAGTCTTGGACAGGGGAAAGATGAGCAGTTCTTC. This codes for CASSLGQGKDEQFF. This chain links TRBV7-9 with TRBJ2-1; 9 nucleotides agree with TRBD1. The CDR3 has 14 amino acids. The ends lost 6 bases at V and 8 bases at J; junction bases unmatched: 8. Germline lookup yields CDR1 SEHNR and CDR2 FQNEAQ (reference sequence). Full variable domain (rest looked up from reference TRBV7-9 and TRBJ2-1): DTGVSQNPRHKITKRGQNVTFRCDPISEHNRLYWYRQTLGQGPEFLTYFQNEAQLEKSRLLSDRFSAERPKGSFSTLEIQRTEQGDSAMYLCASSLGQGKDEQFFGPGTRLTVL.

The chain employs TRBV9 and TRBJ1-2, with 7 positions matching TRBD1. The ends lost 4 bases at V and 2 bases at J; junction bases unmatched: 5. This CDR3 region has 14 residues. Germline CDR1 is SGDLS and CDR2 is YYNGEE. CDR3 sequence (DNA): TGTGCCAGCAGCCAGACAGGGTCCAACTATGGCTACACCTTC. Its translation: CASSQTGSNYGYTF.

V usage is TRBV6-1 and J usage is TRBJ1-2; maybe TRBD1 (5 bases). This CDR3 contains 14 residues. CDR1 and CDR2 from the germline V gene are MNHNS and SASEGT. Trimming stripped 2 bases from V and 1 base from J, with 8 bases between. The CDR3 sequence is CASSERGSNYGYTF. CDR3 sequence (DNA): TGTGCCAGCAGTGAAAGGGGAAGTAACTATGGCTACACCTTC.

The chain employs TRBV2 and TRBJ1-4; the D gene is possibly TRBD1 (6 bases). V lost 4 bases to trimming and J lost 0 bases, with 9 bases between them. The germline V gene encodes CDR1 SNHLY and CDR2 FYNNEI. The CDR3 runs 15 residues. CDR3: CASSATGSTNEKLFF. CDR3 nucleotides: TGTGCCAGCAGTGCTACAGGGTCAACTAATGAAAAACTGTTTTTT.

The chain uses TRBV29-1 and TRBJ2-3; D remains unclear. The V end was cut by 4 bases, the J end by 0 bases, with 11 bases between. The germline V gene encodes CDR1 SQVTM and CDR2 ANQGSEA. This CDR3 comprises 14 residues. The CDR3 DNA sequence: TGCAGCGTTGGGCAGACTTTTAGCACAGATACGCAGTATTTT. Translating gives CSVGQTFSTDTQYF.

The chain couples TRBV28 to TRBJ1-6; a possible D gene is TRBD1 (5 bases). The CDR3 covers 15 residues. V was shortened by 5 bases and J by 11 bases, with 19 bases between the two germline ends. Germline values: CDR1 MDHEN, CDR2 SYDVKM. The CDR3 bases are TGTGCCAGCAGTCACCCCGACAGCGATGAGCCACCCCTCCACTTT. Amino acids: CASSHPDSDEPPLHF.

The chain recombines TRBV30 with TRBJ2-3; 9 bases are a match to TRBD2. This CDR3 has 16 residues. After removal of 6 bases from V and 4 bases from J, the junction contained 14 bases not matched to a gene. Germline V gene lookup returns CDR1 GTSNPN and CDR2 SVGIG (reference sequence). The CDR3 protein is CACSGLAGPGPDTQYF. CDR3 coding DNA: TGTGCCTGCTCAGGGCTAGCGGGGCCCGGCCCAGATACGCAGTATTTT.

The chain recombines TRBV11-3 with TRBJ2-1, with TRBD1 matching over 7 bases. The germline gives CDR1 SGHNT, CDR2 YENEEA. The V gene end was trimmed by 4 bases and the J gene end by 0 bases; junction bases not matched to a gene: 0. CDR3 length: 14 residues. CDR3: CASSWDSSYNEQFF. The CDR3 DNA reads TGTGCCAGCAGCTGGGACAGCTCCTACAATGAGCAGTTCTTC.

The chain carries TRBV2 and TRBJ1-3, with D perhaps TRBD1 (5 bases). CDR1 and CDR2 (germline): SNHLY, FYNNEI. This CDR3 has 15 amino acids. The ends were cut back, 5 bases at V and 4 bases at J, with 15 bases in the middle. CDR3 amino acids: CASSWEGISGNTIYF. CDR3 DNA sequence: TGTGCCAGCAGTTGGGAGGGGATCTCCGGAAACACCATATATTTT. Using reference TRBV2 and TRBJ1-3 for the parts outside the CDR3, the full variable domain is EPEVTQTPSHQVTQMGQEVILRCVPISNHLYFYWYRQILGQKVEFLVSFYNNEISEKSEIFDDQFSVERPDGSNFTLKIRSTKLEDSAMYFCASSWEGISGNTIYFGEGSWLTVV.

CDR3: CASSKRSYNEQFF. The CDR3 DNA is TGTGCCAGTAGTAAACGCTCCTACAATGAGCAGTTCTTC. This chain joins TRBV19 and TRBJ2-1, with no clear D. This CDR3 comprises 13 residues. Germline V gives CDR1 LNHDA, CDR2 SQIVND (reference sequence). V was clipped by 4 bases and J by 0 bases, with 4 bases between them.

V and J are TRBV15 and TRBJ2-1; 9 nucleotides align to TRBD2. Germline loops: CDR1 LNHNV, CDR2 YYDKDF (reference sequence). This CDR3 spans 15 amino acids. The J segment lost 2 bases and the V segment lost 5 bases, leaving 4 bases of the junction unmatched. CDR3 sequence reads: CATSVASGTYNEQFF. CDR3 coding DNA: TGTGCCACCAGCGTGGCTAGCGGGACCTACAATGAGCAGTTCTTC.

J is TRBJ2-7 and V is TRBV6-6; D gene uncertain. V was shortened by 0 bases and J by 3 bases, with 15 bases between the two germline ends. This CDR3 is built from 16 residues. Germline V lookup: CDR1 MNHNY, CDR2 SVGAGI (reference sequence). The CDR3 sequence: CASSYSGPKSFYEQYF. CDR3 nucleotides: TGTGCCAGCAGTTACTCAGGGCCCAAATCCTTCTACGAGCAGTACTTC.

This clone was seen only once. The rearrangement uses TRBV5-1 and TRBJ1-3; the D gene is possibly TRBD1 (5 bases). The CDR3 totals 15 residues. CDR1 and CDR2 (germline): SGHRS, YFSETQ. Trimming shortened V by 0 bases and J by 4 bases, and 11 bases separated the two germline ends. CDR3 loop: CASSLDTGPGNTIYF. The DNA for the CDR3 is TGCGCCAGCAGCTTGGATACGGGACCGGGAAACACCATATATTTT. The variable domain in full, completed from reference TRBV5-1 and TRBJ1-3, reads KAGVTQTPRYLIKTRGQQVTLSCSPISGHRSVSWYQQTPGQGLQFLFEYFSETQRNKGNFPGRFSGRQFSNSRSEMNVSTLELGDSALYLCASSLDTGPGNTIYFGEGSWLTVV.

As for this clone: The same CDR3 also results from other DNA sequences found in this sample. This CDR3 reads CASSLGTGRSYEQYF. As DNA, the CDR3 is TGTGCCAGCAGCTTGGGGACAGGGCGCTCCTACGAGCAGTACTTC. The V and J genes are TRBV5-6 and TRBJ2-7, with 8 nucleotides matching TRBD1. The CDR3 covers 15 residues. V lost 0 bases to trimming and J lost 0 bases; unmatched junction nucleotides: 2. The germline V gene has CDR1 SGHDT and CDR2 YYEEEE.

For the CDR3, the DNA is TGTGCCAGTAGTATCCAGCGGGATTTGAATGAGCAGTTCTTC. This translates into CASSIQRDLNEQFF. This chain joins TRBV19 and TRBJ2-1, with 7 bases identical to TRBD2. CDR1 LNHDA and CDR2 SQIVND come from the germline V gene (reference sequence). The CDR3 covers 14 residues. The ends lost 3 bases at V and 7 bases at J; junction bases unmatched: 6.

The chain employs TRBV28 and TRBJ1-2, with 10 bases lining up with TRBD1. J gave up 3 bases and V 6 bases, and 4 bases lay outside the gene matches. The CDR3 covers 14 residues. Germline loops: CDR1 MDHEN, CDR2 SYDVKM. The CDR3 region has the DNA TGTGCCAGCAGGGAGGGGACAGGGGACTATGGCTACACCTTC. Its translation is CASREGTGDYGYTF.

This chain joins TRBV7-9 and TRBJ2-5; TRBD2 matches 8 bases. Germline V gives CDR1 SEHNR, CDR2 FQNEAQ (reference sequence). Trimming at V came to 4 bases and at J to 5 bases, leaving 3 bases not matched to a gene. The CDR3 length is 13 residues. DNA for the CDR3: TGTGCCAGCAGCTCCGGGAGGGGGGAGACCCAGTACTTC. Protein sequence: CASSSGRGETQYF.

V and J are TRBV5-1 and TRBJ2-7; TRBD2 is a possible D gene (6 bases). The CDR3 sequence is 16 residues long. With 4 bases removed from V and 2 bases from J, the gap between germline ends came to 19 bases. CDR1 and CDR2 (germline): SGHRS, YFSETQ. For the CDR3, the DNA is TGCGCCAGCAGCCCGGGTTGGGCTAGCGAGGCCTACGAGCAGTACTTC. This gives the protein CASSPGWASEAYEQYF. The whole variable domain, filled in from reference TRBV5-1 and TRBJ2-7, reads KAGVTQTPRYLIKTRGQQVTLSCSPISGHRSVSWYQQTPGQGLQFLFEYFSETQRNKGNFPGRFSGRQFSNSRSEMNVSTLELGDSALYLCASSPGWASEAYEQYFGPGTRLTVT.